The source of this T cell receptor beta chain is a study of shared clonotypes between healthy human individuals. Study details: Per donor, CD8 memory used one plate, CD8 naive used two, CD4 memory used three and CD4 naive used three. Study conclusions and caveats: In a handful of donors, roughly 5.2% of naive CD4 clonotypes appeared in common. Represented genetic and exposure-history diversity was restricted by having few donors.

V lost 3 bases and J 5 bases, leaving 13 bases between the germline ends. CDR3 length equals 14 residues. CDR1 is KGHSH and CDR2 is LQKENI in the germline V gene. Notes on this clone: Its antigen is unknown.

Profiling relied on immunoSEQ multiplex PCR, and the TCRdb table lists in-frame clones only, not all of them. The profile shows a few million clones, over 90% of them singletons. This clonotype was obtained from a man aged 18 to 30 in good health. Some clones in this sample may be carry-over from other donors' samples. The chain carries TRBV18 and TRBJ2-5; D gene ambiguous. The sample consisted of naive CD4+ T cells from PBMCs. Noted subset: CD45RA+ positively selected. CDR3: CASSPPEWWETQYF. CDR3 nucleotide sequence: TGTGCCAGCTCACCCCCCGAATGGTGGGAGACCCAGTACTTC.